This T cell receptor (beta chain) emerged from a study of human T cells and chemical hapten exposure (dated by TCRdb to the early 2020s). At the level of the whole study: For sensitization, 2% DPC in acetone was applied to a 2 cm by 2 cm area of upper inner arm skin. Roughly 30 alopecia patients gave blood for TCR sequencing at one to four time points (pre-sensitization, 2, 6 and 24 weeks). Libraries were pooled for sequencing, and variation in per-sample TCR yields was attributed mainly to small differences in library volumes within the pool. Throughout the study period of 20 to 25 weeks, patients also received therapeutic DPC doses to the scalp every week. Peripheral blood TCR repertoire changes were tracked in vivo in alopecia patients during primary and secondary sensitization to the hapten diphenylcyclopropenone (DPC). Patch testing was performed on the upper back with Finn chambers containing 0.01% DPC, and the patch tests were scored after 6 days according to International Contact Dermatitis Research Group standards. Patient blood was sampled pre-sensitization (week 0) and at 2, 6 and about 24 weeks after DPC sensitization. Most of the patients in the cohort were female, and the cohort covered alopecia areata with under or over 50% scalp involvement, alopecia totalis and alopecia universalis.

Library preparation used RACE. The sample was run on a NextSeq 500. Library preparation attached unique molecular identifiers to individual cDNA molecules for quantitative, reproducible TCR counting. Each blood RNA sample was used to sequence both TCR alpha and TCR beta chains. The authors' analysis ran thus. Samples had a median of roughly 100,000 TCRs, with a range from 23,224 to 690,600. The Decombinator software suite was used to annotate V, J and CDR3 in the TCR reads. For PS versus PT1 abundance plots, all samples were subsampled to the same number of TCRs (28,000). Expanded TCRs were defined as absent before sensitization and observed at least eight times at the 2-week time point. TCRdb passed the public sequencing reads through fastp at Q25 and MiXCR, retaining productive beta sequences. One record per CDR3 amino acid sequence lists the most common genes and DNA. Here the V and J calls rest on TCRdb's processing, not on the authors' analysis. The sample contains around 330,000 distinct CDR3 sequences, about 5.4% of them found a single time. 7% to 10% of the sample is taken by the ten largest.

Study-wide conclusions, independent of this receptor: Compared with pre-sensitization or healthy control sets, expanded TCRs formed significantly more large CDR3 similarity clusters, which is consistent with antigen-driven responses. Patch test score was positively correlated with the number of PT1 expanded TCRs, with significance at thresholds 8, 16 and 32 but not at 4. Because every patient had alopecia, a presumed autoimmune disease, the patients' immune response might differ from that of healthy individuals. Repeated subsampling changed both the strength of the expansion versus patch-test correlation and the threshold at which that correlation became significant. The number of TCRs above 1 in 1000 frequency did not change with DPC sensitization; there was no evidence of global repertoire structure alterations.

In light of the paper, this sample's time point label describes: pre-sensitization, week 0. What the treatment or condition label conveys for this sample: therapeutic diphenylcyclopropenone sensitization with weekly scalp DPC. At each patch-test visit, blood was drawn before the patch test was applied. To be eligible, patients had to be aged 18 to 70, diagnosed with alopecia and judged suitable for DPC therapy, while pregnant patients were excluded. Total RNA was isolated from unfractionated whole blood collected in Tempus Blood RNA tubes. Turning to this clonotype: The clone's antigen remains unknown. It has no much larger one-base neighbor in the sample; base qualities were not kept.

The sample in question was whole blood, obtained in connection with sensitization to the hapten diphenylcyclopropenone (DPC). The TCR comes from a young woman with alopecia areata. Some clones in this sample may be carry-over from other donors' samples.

The nucleotide sequence is given as TGTGCCAGCAGCGAACGAGCGGGCATACTTTACGAGCAGTACTTC. This codes for CASSERAGILYEQYF. The chain was built from TRBV11-2 and TRBJ2-7, and perhaps TRBD2 as D gene, on 6 matching bases. The germline V gene specifies SGHAT as CDR1 and FQNNGV as CDR2. The CDR3 contains 15 residues, cysteine and phenylalanine counted. Only CDR3 DNA is held: 45 bases, read in frame from base 1. Trimming at the junction amounts to 5 bases on V and 4 bases on J, and the germline ends lie 18 bases apart.